This passage covers 11 T cell receptor beta chains from one sample sequenced in a study of T cell responses to AZD1222 COVID-19 vaccine. TCRdb's table, derived via immunoSEQ multiplex PCR, lists solely in-frame clones and lacks some. The repertoire consists of 25,000 to 35,000 clones, with 93% occurring once and the leading ten covering 8.1%. Material: peripheral blood, obtained on day 0 of AZD1222 vaccination. The origin of the receptors is an adult in good health.

Here the CDR3 DNA reads TGTGCCAGCAGCTTAGGAGCGGGGGGCTACAATGAGCAGTTCTTC. Amino acids: CASSLGAGGYNEQFF. The chain combines TRBV7-2 with TRBJ2-1, with TRBD2 matching 9 bases. V lost 1 base, J lost 3 bases, and 1 base stayed unmatched. The CDR3 loop spans 15 amino acids. The germline CDR1 and CDR2 sequences are SGHTA and FQGNSA.

The genes are TRBV6-5 and TRBJ2-1; D is perhaps TRBD1 (6 bases). Looked up from germline, CDR1 is MNHEY and CDR2 is SVGAGI. V dropped 6 bases and J dropped 10 bases, with 16 bases sitting between them. The CDR3 sequence is 13 residues long. This chain's CDR3 is CASSRVGAHEQFF. The CDR3 DNA reads as TGTGCCAGCAGCCGAGTGGGGGCGCACGAGCAGTTCTTC.

This chain links TRBV2 with TRBJ2-2; D unclear. In germline, CDR1 is SNHLY, CDR2 FYNNEI. This CDR3 contains 11 residues. V lost 6 bases and J 8 bases, leaving 7 bases between the germline ends. The CDR3 DNA is TGTGCCAGCAGCGTTAAAGGGGAGCTGTTTTTT. Translated: CASSVKGELFF.

This clone has just one count. The chain couples TRBV6-5 to TRBJ2-7; the D call may be TRBD1 or TRBD2 (5 bases each). Trimming took off 6 bases at V and 7 bases at J, with 16 bases between the two ends. CDR1 and CDR2 (germline): MNHEY, SVGAGI. The CDR3 has 13 residues. The CDR3 is CASRALGVGEQYF. The CDR3 coding sequence is TGTGCCAGCAGGGCCCTGGGGGTAGGGGAGCAGTACTTC.

A single count supports this clone. The rearrangement uses TRBV6-5 and TRBJ2-7; D gene uncertain. This CDR3 contains 13 residues. Trimming shortened V by 4 bases and J by 3 bases, and 10 bases separated the two germline ends. Germline values: CDR1 MNHEY, CDR2 SVGAGI. The CDR3 region is CASSSNGFYEQYF. The CDR3 nucleotides are TGTGCCAGCAGTTCCAATGGATTCTACGAGCAGTACTTC.

The rearrangement joins TRBV6-2 or TRBV6-3 to TRBJ2-6; unclear D gene. The CDR3 is made up of 18 amino acids. Germline V gives CDR1 MNHEY, CDR2 SVGEGT. V lost 6 bases to trimming and J lost 0 bases, with 18 bases between them. CDR3 coding DNA: TGTGCCAGCAGCCGAGGTATCTGGATAAACTCTGGGGCCAACGTCCTGACTTTC. This codes for CASSRGIWINSGANVLTF.

The rearrangement uses TRBV15 and TRBJ2-1; D is perhaps TRBD1 or TRBD2 (5 bases each). Germline CDR1 and CDR2: LNHNV and YYDKDF (reference sequence). Trimming stripped 2 bases from V and 4 bases from J, with 21 bases between. The CDR3 contains 18 residues. This CDR3 reads CATSRPGLRVGRYNEQFF. The CDR3, as DNA: TGTGCCACCAGCAGACCCGGACTCAGGGTTGGTCGGTACAATGAGCAGTTCTTC.

The chain carries TRBV9 and TRBJ2-7; maybe TRBD1 (6 bases). CDR3 length: 14 amino acids. Trimming removed 0 bases from V and 7 bases from J, with 14 bases in between. Germline V gene sequence: CDR1 SGDLS, CDR2 YYNGEE. CDR3 DNA: TGTGCCAGCAGCGTAGATCAGGGGAGCAGGGAGCAGTACTTC. Translating it yields CASSVDQGSREQYF.

The J gene is TRBJ2-7, the V gene TRBV7-9; the match to TRBD1 covers 7 bases. There are 14 residues in the CDR3. V shed 3 bases and J 0 bases; nucleotides not matched to a gene: 2. Germline values: CDR1 SEHNR, CDR2 FQNEAQ (reference sequence). The CDR3 spells CASSLTGNSYEQYF. The CDR3 DNA reads as TGTGCCAGCAGCTTGACAGGGAACTCCTACGAGCAGTACTTC.

The genes are TRBV7-2 and TRBJ1-2; D is unresolved. Trimming cost V 1 base and J 7 bases, with 19 bases left between them. Germline assignment: CDR1 SGHTA and CDR2 FQGNSA. The CDR3 runs 16 residues. In nucleotides, the CDR3 is TGTGCCAGCAGCTTAGGGCTTCCTGAGAACTCGGGTGGCTACACCTTC. Amino acid sequence: CASSLGLPENSGGYTF.

The CDR3 is CATSRDVGQPQHF. CDR3 nucleotide sequence: TGTGCCACCAGCAGAGATGTAGGGCAGCCCCAGCATTTT. The J gene is TRBJ1-5, the V gene TRBV15; no definite D call. This CDR3 region has 13 residues. Germline V gene data show CDR1 as LNHNV and CDR2 as YYDKDF (reference sequence). Trimming cost V 0 bases and J 7 bases, with 7 bases left between them.